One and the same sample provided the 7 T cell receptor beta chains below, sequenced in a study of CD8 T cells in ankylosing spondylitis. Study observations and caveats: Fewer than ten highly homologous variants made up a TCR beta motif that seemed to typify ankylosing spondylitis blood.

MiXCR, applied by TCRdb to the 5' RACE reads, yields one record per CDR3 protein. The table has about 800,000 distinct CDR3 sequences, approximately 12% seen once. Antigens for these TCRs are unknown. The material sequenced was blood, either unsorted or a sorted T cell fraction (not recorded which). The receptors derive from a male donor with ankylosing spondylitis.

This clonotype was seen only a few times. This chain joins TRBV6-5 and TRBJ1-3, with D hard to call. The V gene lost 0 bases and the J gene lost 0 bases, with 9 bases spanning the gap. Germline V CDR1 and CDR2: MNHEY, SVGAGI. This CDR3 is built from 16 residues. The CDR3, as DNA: TGTGCCAGCAGTTACTCTCACGGGAGCTCTGGAAACACCATATATTTT. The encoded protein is CASSYSHGSSGNTIYF.

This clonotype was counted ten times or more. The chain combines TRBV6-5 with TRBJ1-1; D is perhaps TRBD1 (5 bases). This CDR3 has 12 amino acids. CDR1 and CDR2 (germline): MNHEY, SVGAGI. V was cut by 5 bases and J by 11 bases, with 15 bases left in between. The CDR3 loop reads CASSRLQGQAFF. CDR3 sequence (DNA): TGTGCCAGCAGTAGGTTGCAGGGTCAGGCTTTCTTT.

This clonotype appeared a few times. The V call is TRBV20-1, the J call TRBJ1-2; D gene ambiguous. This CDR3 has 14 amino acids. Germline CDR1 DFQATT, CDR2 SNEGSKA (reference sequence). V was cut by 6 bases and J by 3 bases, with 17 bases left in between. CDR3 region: CSASHSLRDYGYTF. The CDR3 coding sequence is TGCAGTGCCTCACACTCCTTAAGGGACTATGGCTACACCTTC.

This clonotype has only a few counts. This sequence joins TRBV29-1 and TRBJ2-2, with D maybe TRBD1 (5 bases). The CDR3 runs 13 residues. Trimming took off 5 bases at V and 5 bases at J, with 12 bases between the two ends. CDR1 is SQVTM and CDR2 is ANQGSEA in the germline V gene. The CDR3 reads CSVQRGWTGELFF. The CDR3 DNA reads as TGCAGCGTTCAAAGGGGTTGGACCGGGGAGCTGTTTTTT.

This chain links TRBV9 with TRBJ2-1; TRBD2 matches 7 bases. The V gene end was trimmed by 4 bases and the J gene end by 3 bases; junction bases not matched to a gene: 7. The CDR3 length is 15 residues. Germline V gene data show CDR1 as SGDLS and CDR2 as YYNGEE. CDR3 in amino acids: CASSRGGSVYNEQFF. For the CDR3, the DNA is TGTGCCAGCAGCCGGGGCGGGAGCGTCTACAATGAGCAGTTCTTC.

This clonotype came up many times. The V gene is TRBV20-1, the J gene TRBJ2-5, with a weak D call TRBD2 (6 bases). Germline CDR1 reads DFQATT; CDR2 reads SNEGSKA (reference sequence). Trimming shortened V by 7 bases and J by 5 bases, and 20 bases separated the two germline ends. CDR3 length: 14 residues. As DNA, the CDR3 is TGCAGTGTTAAAGGCGGACTAACGGGGGAGACCCAGTACTTC. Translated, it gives CSVKGGLTGETQYF.

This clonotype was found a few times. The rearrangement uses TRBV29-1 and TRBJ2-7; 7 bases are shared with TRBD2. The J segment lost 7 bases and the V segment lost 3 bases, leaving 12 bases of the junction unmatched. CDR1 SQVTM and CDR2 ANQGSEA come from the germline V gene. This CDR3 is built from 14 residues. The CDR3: CSVELWGGSTEQYF. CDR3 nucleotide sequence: TGCAGCGTTGAGCTGTGGGGCGGGAGCACGGAGCAGTACTTC.